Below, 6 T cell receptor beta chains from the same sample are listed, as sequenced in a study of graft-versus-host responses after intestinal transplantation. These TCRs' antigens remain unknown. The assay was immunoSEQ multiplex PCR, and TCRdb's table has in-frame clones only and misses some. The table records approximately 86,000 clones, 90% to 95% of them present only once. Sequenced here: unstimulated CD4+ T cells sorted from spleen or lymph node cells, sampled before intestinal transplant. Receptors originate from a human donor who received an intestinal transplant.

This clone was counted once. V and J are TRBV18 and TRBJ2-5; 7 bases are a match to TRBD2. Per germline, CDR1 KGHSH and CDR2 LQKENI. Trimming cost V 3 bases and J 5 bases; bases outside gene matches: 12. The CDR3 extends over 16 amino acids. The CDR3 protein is CASSPLGLDGWETQYF. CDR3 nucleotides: TGTGCCAGCTCACCCCTAGGACTAGATGGTTGGGAGACCCAGTACTTC.

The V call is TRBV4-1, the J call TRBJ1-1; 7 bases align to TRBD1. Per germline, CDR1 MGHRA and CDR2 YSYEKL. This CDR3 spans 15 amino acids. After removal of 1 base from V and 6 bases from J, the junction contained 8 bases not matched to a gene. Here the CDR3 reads CASSQGAQGWAEAFF. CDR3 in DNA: TGCGCCAGCAGCCAAGGGGCACAGGGGTGGGCTGAAGCTTTCTTT.

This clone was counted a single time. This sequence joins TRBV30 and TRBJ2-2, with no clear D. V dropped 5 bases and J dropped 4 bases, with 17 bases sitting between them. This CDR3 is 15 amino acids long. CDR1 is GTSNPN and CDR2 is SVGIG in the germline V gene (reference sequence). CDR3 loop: CAWAHGDGRTGELFF. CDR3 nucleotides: TGTGCCTGGGCCCATGGCGATGGGCGCACCGGGGAGCTGTTTTTT.

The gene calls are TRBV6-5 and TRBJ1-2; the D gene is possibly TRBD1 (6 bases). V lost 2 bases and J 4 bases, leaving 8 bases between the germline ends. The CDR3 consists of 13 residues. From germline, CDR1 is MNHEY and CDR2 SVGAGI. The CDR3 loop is CASSYGGRYGYTF. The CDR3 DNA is TGTGCCAGCAGTTACGGGGGCCGCTATGGCTACACCTTC.

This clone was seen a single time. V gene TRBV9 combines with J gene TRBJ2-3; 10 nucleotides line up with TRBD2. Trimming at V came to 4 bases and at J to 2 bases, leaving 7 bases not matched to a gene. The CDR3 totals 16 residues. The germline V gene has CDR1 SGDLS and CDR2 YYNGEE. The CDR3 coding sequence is TGTGCCAGCAGCTACTTAGCGGGGGGCACCACAGATACGCAGTATTTT. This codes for CASSYLAGGTTDTQYF.

The CDR3 loop is CASSLRGGTYEQYF. The CDR3 DNA follows: TGTGCCAGCAGTTTACGTGGAGGGACCTACGAGCAGTACTTC. The genes are TRBV28 and TRBJ2-7; the D gene is possibly TRBD2 (6 bases). CDR1 and CDR2 (germline): MDHEN, SYDVKM. Deletions cut 2 bases from V and 2 bases from J, with 10 bases between. There are 14 residues in the CDR3.